The 25 T cell receptor beta chains reported below all come from one sample, sequenced in a study of shared clonotypes between healthy human individuals. Clones were sequenced by immunoSEQ multiplex PCR, and TCRdb holds only the in-frame ones, with some missing. The sample holds millions of clones, under 95% seen once. Naive CD8 cells, CD45RO-negative and positively selected for CCR7, excluded terminally differentiated effector memory CD45RA+ cells. Sequencing was performed on naive CD8+ T cells from PBMCs. Source of these receptors: a young man in good health. Some clones in this sample may be carry-over from other donors' samples.

J is TRBJ2-7 and V is TRBV29-1, with 9 bases matching TRBD2. The CDR3 runs to 16 residues. The junction had 13 bases not matched to a gene; V was cut back by 4 bases and J by 3 bases. Germline CDR1 SQVTM, CDR2 ANQGSEA. The CDR3 reads CSVVGREGPHRYEQYF. DNA of the CDR3: TGCAGCGTTGTCGGGCGGGAGGGCCCCCACCGCTACGAGCAGTACTTC.

The chain uses TRBV6-6 and TRBJ2-7; 8 positions match TRBD1. Germline-derived CDR1 and CDR2 are MNHNY and SVGAGI (reference sequence). The CDR3 spans 16 residues. V lost 3 bases, J lost 7 bases, and 14 bases stayed unmatched. The CDR3 reads CASSYSPDRASREQYF. The CDR3 region has the DNA TGTGCCAGCAGTTATTCTCCGGACAGGGCATCTCGGGAGCAGTACTTC.

This clone was detected only a few times. The gene calls are TRBV7-9 and TRBJ1-1, with D possibly being TRBD1 (6 bases). Per germline, CDR1 SEHNR and CDR2 FQNEAQ (reference sequence). This CDR3 is 15 amino acids long. V was pared by 5 bases and J by 0 bases, with 13 bases between. CDR3 in amino acids: CASSGTDSLNTEAFF. For the CDR3, the DNA is TGTGCCAGCAGCGGAACGGACAGCCTGAACACTGAAGCTTTCTTT.

This chain uses TRBV14 with TRBJ1-1, with D perhaps TRBD1 (6 bases). The CDR3 has 13 amino acids. Looked up from germline, CDR1 is SGHDN and CDR2 is FVKESK. V lost 3 bases, J lost 7 bases, and 12 bases lay in between. The CDR3: CASSQINRVEAFF. CDR3 nucleotides: TGTGCCAGCAGCCAGATTAACAGGGTTGAAGCTTTCTTT.

A single count supports this clone. The genes are TRBV30 and TRBJ2-4; TRBD1 aligns across 8 bases. CDR1 and CDR2 (germline): GTSNPN, SVGIG (reference sequence). The CDR3 spans 16 residues. V was clipped by 0 bases and J by 0 bases; unmatched bases: 4. The CDR3: CAWSVDRGRAKNIQYF. For the CDR3, the DNA is TGTGCCTGGAGTGTAGACAGGGGACGAGCCAAAAACATTCAGTACTTC.

This chain uses TRBV5-4 with TRBJ2-5; no clear D. V lost 5 bases, J lost 4 bases, and 9 bases lay in between. The CDR3 is made up of 12 amino acids. Germline V CDR1 and CDR2: SGHNT, YYREEE (reference sequence). CDR3 bases: TGTGCCAGCAGTTCCATTGGAGAGACCCAGTACTTC. This gives the protein CASSSIGETQYF. Full variable domain (rest looked up from reference TRBV5-4 and TRBJ2-5): ETGVTQSPTHLIKTRGQQVTLRCSSQSGHNTVSWYQQALGQGPQFIFQYYREEENGRGNFPPRFSGLQFPNYSSELNVNALELDDSALYLCASSSIGETQYFGPGTRLLVL.

The chain is built from TRBV28 and TRBJ2-7; D possibly corresponds to TRBD1 (6 bases). V dropped 4 bases and J dropped 2 bases, with 9 bases sitting between them. The CDR3 loop spans 13 amino acids. Germline CDR1 and CDR2: MDHEN and SYDVKM. The CDR3 nucleotides read TGTGCCAGCAGTTCCACAGGGACCTACGAGCAGTACTTC. Translation gives CASSSTGTYEQYF.

V and J are TRBV5-4 and TRBJ2-1, with 9 positions matching TRBD2. The CDR3 is 16 amino acids. Looked up from germline, CDR1 is SGHNT and CDR2 is YYREEE (reference sequence). Trimming removed 1 base from V and 6 bases from J; junction bases left unmatched: 8. This CDR3 is CASSLSILAGPNEQFF. In DNA form, the CDR3 reads TGTGCCAGCAGCTTGAGTATCCTAGCGGGACCCAATGAGCAGTTCTTC.

The chain employs TRBV27 and TRBJ1-2, with D unresolved. CDR1 is MNHEY, CDR2 SMNVEV, per germline (reference sequence). Trimming removed 2 bases from V and 5 bases from J, with 9 bases in between. The CDR3 sequence is 13 residues long. The CDR3 loop is CASSLRLGYGYTF. The CDR3 DNA reads TGTGCCAGCAGTTTAAGGTTGGGGTATGGCTACACCTTC.

V and J are TRBV27 and TRBJ1-2; D is possibly TRBD1 (5 bases). The CDR3 runs to 15 residues. CDR1 MNHEY and CDR2 SMNVEV come from the germline V gene (reference sequence). The V and J ends lost 5 bases and 6 bases respectively, with 19 bases between them. The CDR3: CASSLLGGDSDGYTF. CDR3 DNA sequence: TGTGCCAGCAGTCTACTGGGGGGGGATTCGGATGGCTACACCTTC.

This chain links TRBV19 with TRBJ1-4, with 9 bases that match TRBD1. CDR3 length: 15 amino acids. Per the germline V gene, CDR1 is LNHDA and CDR2 is SQIVND (reference sequence). Losses at the gene ends were 5 bases for V and 4 bases for J; bases not matched to a gene: 5. CDR3 amino acids: CASSARDRDNEKLFF. CDR3 sequence (DNA): TGTGCCAGTAGTGCCCGGGACAGGGATAATGAAAAACTGTTTTTT.

V and J are TRBV7-3 and TRBJ1-3; D gene ambiguous. The CDR3 loop spans 15 amino acids. From germline, CDR1 is SGHTA and CDR2 FQGTGA. Between the trimmed V and J ends, which lost 0 bases and 0 bases, there was a span of 6 bases. The DNA of the CDR3 is TGTGCCAGCAGCTTAACGGGCAGCTCTGGAAACACCATATATTTT. Translated, it gives CASSLTGSSGNTIYF.

The rearrangement links TRBV5-5 to TRBJ2-7; perhaps TRBD1 as D (5 bases). The V and J ends lost 4 bases and 0 bases respectively, with 26 bases between them. The CDR3 loop spans 19 amino acids. Germline assignment: CDR1 SGHKS and CDR2 YYEKEE (reference sequence). The CDR3 here is CASSPAARAILTLSYEQYF. The CDR3 DNA reads TGTGCCAGCAGCCCCGCCGCCAGGGCGATCTTAACCCTCTCCTACGAGCAGTACTTC.

V gene TRBV2 combines with J gene TRBJ2-1; the D is unclear. V was cut by 6 bases and J by 8 bases, with 11 bases left in between. This CDR3 region has 12 residues. The germline gives CDR1 SNHLY, CDR2 FYNNEI. CDR3 DNA: TGTGCCAGCAGCGACCGGATAGATGAGCAGTTCTTC. It is translated as CASSDRIDEQFF.

This clone was detected only once. The CDR3 loop is CASSSIITGPRETQYF. CDR3 in DNA: TGTGCCAGCAGCTCGATCATCACCGGTCCTCGAGAGACCCAGTACTTC. The chain links TRBV11-1 to TRBJ2-5; D is unresolved. Germline V gives CDR1 SGHAT, CDR2 FQDESV (reference sequence). Trimming cost V 4 bases and J 4 bases, with 19 bases left between them. The CDR3 is 16 amino acids.

The chain combines TRBV5-1 with TRBJ2-5; TRBD1 matches 9 bases. V was pared by 5 bases and J by 0 bases, with 8 bases of the junction left unmatched. CDR1 SGHRS and CDR2 YFSETQ come from the germline V gene. The CDR3 runs 16 residues. CDR3 bases: TGCGCCAGCAGATCCGGACAGGGGCAGCACCAAGAGACCCAGTACTTC. It specifies CASRSGQGQHQETQYF.

On this clone itself: Other DNA sequences within the sample encode an identical CDR3. This chain uses TRBV4-3 with TRBJ1-3; D uncertain. V was shortened by 1 base and J by 6 bases, with 7 bases between the two germline ends. Germline V gene lookup returns CDR1 LGHNA and CDR2 YSLEER. There are 13 residues in the CDR3. The CDR3 sequence is CASSQVGENTIYF. The DNA for the CDR3 is TGCGCCAGCAGCCAAGTCGGGGAAAACACCATATATTTT.

The rearrangement joins TRBV28 to TRBJ1-1; D might be TRBD1 (5 bases). Germline assignment: CDR1 MDHEN and CDR2 SYDVKM. CDR3 size: 14 residues. With 5 bases removed from V and 5 bases from J, the gap between germline ends came to 15 bases. In DNA, the CDR3 is TGTGCCAGCAGTACACATCAGGGTCTGACTGAAGCTTTCTTT. Amino acid sequence: CASSTHQGLTEAFF.

The chain is built from TRBV29-1 and TRBJ1-4, with D perhaps matching TRBD1 (6 bases). The germline V gene has CDR1 SQVTM and CDR2 ANQGSEA. The CDR3 length is 13 residues. V shed 5 bases and J shed 7 bases, with 14 bases lying between them. The CDR3 protein is CSVWTVGGEKLFF. CDR3 in DNA: TGCAGCGTTTGGACAGTTGGAGGTGAAAAACTGTTTTTT.

The rearrangement links TRBV7-2 to TRBJ1-5, with D possibly TRBD1 on 5 matching bases. Trimming removed 1 base from V and 5 bases from J, with 9 bases in between. From germline, CDR1 is SGHTA and CDR2 FQGNSA. This CDR3 is 14 amino acids long. For the CDR3, the DNA is TGTGCCAGCAGCTTAGTGGGCAGGGATCAGCCCCAGCATTTT. It codes for CASSLVGRDQPQHF.

The chain has TRBV29-1 and TRBJ2-7; 7 bases map to TRBD1. The germline gives CDR1 SQVTM, CDR2 ANQGSEA. The CDR3 consists of 13 residues. The ends lost 6 bases at V and 0 bases at J; junction bases unmatched: 5. The CDR3, as DNA: TGCAGCGTAGACGACAGGGACTCCTACGAGCAGTACTTC. This sequence encodes CSVDDRDSYEQYF.

The chain has TRBV27 and TRBJ2-1, with 12 bases aligning to TRBD2. Germline V gene data show CDR1 as MNHEY and CDR2 as SMNVEV (reference sequence). This CDR3 has 15 amino acids. V shed 5 bases, J shed 6 bases, and the junction held 5 bases outside the gene matches. CDR3 nucleotides: TGTGCCAGCAGTCCACCGGGACTAGCGGGCAATGAGCAGTTCTTC. Translating gives CASSPPGLAGNEQFF.

The gene calls are TRBV30 and TRBJ1-3; TRBD1 is a possible D gene (6 bases). The V gene's germline CDR1 is GTSNPN and CDR2 SVGIG (reference sequence). V was clipped by 4 bases and J by 2 bases, with 15 bases between them. The CDR3 loop spans 15 amino acids. In nucleotides, the CDR3 is TGTGCCTGGATCCCCGGGGGGCGTACTGGAAACACCATATATTTT. Translated: CAWIPGGRTGNTIYF. Based on the CDR3 plus reference TRBV30 and TRBJ1-3, the full variable domain is SQTIHQWPATLVQPVGSPLSLECTVEGTSNPNLYWYRQAAGRGLQLLFYSVGIGQISSEVPQNLSASRPQDRQFILSSKKLLLSDSGFYLCAWIPGGRTGNTIYFGEGSWLTVV.

V usage is TRBV19 and J usage is TRBJ2-1, with D perhaps matching TRBD1 (6 bases). Trimming removed 4 bases from V and 5 bases from J, with 9 bases in between. There are 13 residues in the CDR3. Looked up from germline, CDR1 is LNHDA and CDR2 is SQIVND (reference sequence). The CDR3: CASSRTADNEQFF. In nucleotides, the CDR3 is TGTGCCAGTAGTAGGACAGCCGACAATGAGCAGTTCTTC.

The CDR3: CASSVGGQTYNEQFF. Written as DNA, the CDR3 is TGTGCCAGCAGCGTAGGCGGGCAAACCTACAATGAGCAGTTCTTC. The chain carries TRBV9 and TRBJ2-1; a weak D match, TRBD2 (5 bases). Germline V gene lookup returns CDR1 SGDLS and CDR2 YYNGEE. V was shortened by 0 bases and J by 2 bases, with 9 bases between the two germline ends. CDR3 length equals 15 residues.